What follows are 30 T cell receptor beta chains derived from one specimen sequenced in a study of CD8+ T cells in alopecia areata. cDNA serving as the sequencing template came from extracted, reverse transcribed RNA. This table comes from immunoSEQ multiplex PCR, and its TCRdb copy is limited to in-frame clones, with some not included. Among some 88,000 clones, about 44% were seen once, and the ten largest hold roughly 18%. Stated treatment: oral pan-JAK inhibitor, 5-10 mg twice daily. Sequenced material: CD8+ T cells sorted from blood, taken at week 24, from a patient treated with tofacitinib. Receptor source: a human donor with alopecia areata.

The chain has TRBV9 and TRBJ2-5; possibly TRBD2 for D (5 bases). The CDR3 is made up of 13 amino acids. Germline V gene data show CDR1 as SGDLS and CDR2 as YYNGEE. Deletions cut 3 bases from V and 2 bases from J, with 8 bases between. In DNA form, the CDR3 reads TGTGCCAGCAGCGGCCGGGGACAAGAGACCCAGTACTTC. Translating gives CASSGRGQETQYF.

The chain links TRBV29-1 to TRBJ2-7, with D maybe TRBD2 (6 bases). Germline V lookup: CDR1 SQVTM, CDR2 ANQGSEA. Trimming left V 3 bases short and J 2 bases short, with 11 bases between. CDR3 length: 13 amino acids. CDR3 DNA sequence: TGCAGCGTTGACCGACTAGAGCCCTACGAGCAGTACTTC. Its translation is CSVDRLEPYEQYF.

The chain joins TRBV28 to TRBJ1-4; a possible D gene is TRBD1 (6 bases). Trimming removed 7 bases from V and 7 bases from J, with 13 bases in between. Germline V gene lookup returns CDR1 MDHEN and CDR2 SYDVKM. The CDR3 length is 13 residues. CDR3 nucleotides: TGTGCCAGCACCGAAAGGGGGATTGAAAAACTGTTTTTT. Its protein product is CASTERGIEKLFF. The full variable domain, with the rest looked up from reference TRBV28 and TRBJ1-4, is DVKVTQSSRYLVKRTGEKVFLECVQDMDHENMFWYRQDPGLGLRLIYFSYDVKMKEKGDIPEGYSVSREKKERFSLILESASTNQTSMYLCASTERGIEKLFFGSGTQLSVL.

This clone came up once. The rearrangement links TRBV10-3 to TRBJ2-3; 11 bases match TRBD2. This CDR3 region has 16 residues. Trimming at V came to 5 bases and at J to 4 bases, leaving 8 bases not matched to a gene. Germline CDR1 and CDR2: ENHRY and SYGVKD. The CDR3 DNA follows: TGTGCCATCAGTAACTTACTAGCGGGAGATTCAGATACGCAGTATTTT. Translation gives CAISNLLAGDSDTQYF.

The V gene is TRBV11-2, the J gene TRBJ2-5, with D perhaps assigned TRBD1 or TRBD2 (5 bases each). The J call may be wrong; the DNA end is better matched by TRBJ2-7. This CDR3 region has 13 residues. The germline gives CDR1 SGHAT, CDR2 FQNNGV. CDR3 nucleotides: TGTGCCAGCAGCCTGGGGACGAACTACGAGCAGTACTTC. It specifies CASSLGTNYEQYF.

The CDR3 loop reads CASSDSSGRATDTQYF. CDR3 coding DNA: TGTGCCAGCAGCGACTCTAGCGGGAGGGCCACAGATACGCAGTATTTT. The rearrangement uses TRBV9 and TRBJ2-3, with 12 bases identical to TRBD2. V lost 3 bases and J lost 2; bases outside the gene matches: 4. This CDR3 comprises 16 residues. Germline values: CDR1 SGDLS, CDR2 YYNGEE.

This clone was recorded only once. The J gene is TRBJ1-1, the V gene TRBV27; perhaps TRBD1 as D (5 bases). Germline CDR1 is MNHEY and CDR2 is SMNVEV (reference sequence). V lost 5 bases and J 3 bases, leaving 13 bases between the germline ends. The CDR3 is 14 amino acids. CDR3 in DNA: TGTGCCAGCAGTCCAGGGTTCCCGGACACTGAAGCTTTCTTT. Translation: CASSPGFPDTEAFF.

The V call is TRBV29-1, the J call TRBJ2-7; possible D gene TRBD2, 5 bases. Trimming took off 4 bases at V and 2 bases at J, with 9 bases between the two ends. Germline V CDR1 and CDR2: SQVTM, ANQGSEA. The CDR3 totals 12 residues. In nucleotides, the CDR3 is TGCAGCGTTGGGAGCGGTGCCTACGAGCAGTACTTC. Its translation is CSVGSGAYEQYF.

The genes are TRBV13 and TRBJ2-1, with 11 positions matching TRBD2. Per germline, CDR1 PRHDT and CDR2 FYEKMQ (reference sequence). V shed 5 bases and J 5 bases; nucleotides not matched to a gene: 5. This CDR3 comprises 15 residues. This CDR3 is CASSPSGRLNNEQFF. The DNA of the CDR3 is TGTGCCAGCAGCCCTAGCGGGAGGCTCAACAATGAGCAGTTCTTC. Looking up the rest from reference TRBV13 and TRBJ2-1 gives the full variable domain: AAGVIQSPRHLIKEKRETATLKCYPIPRHDTVYWYQQGPGQDPQFLISFYEKMQSDKGSIPDRFSAQQFSDYHSELNMSSLELGDSALYFCASSPSGRLNNEQFFGPGTRLTVL.

The chain recombines TRBV25-1 with TRBJ1-2; D is ambiguous. Trimming cost V 5 bases and J 0 bases, with 7 bases left between them. The CDR3 runs 13 residues. Germline assignment: CDR1 MGHDK and CDR2 SYGVNS. As DNA, the CDR3 is TGTGCCAGCAGTCCAGGACCTAACTATGGCTACACCTTC. It encodes CASSPGPNYGYTF.

This clone was seen a few times. This sequence joins TRBV2 and TRBJ2-7; 9 bases map to TRBD1. This CDR3 is built from 13 residues. V shed 9 bases, J shed 1 base, and the junction held 4 bases outside the gene matches. Germline-derived CDR1 and CDR2 are SNHLY and FYNNEI. The DNA for the CDR3 is TGTGCCAGGCGGGACAGGGCATCCTACGAGCAGTACTTC. This gives the protein CARRDRASYEQYF.

This chain links TRBV27 with TRBJ2-7; 7 nucleotides line up with TRBD1. CDR1 and CDR2 from the germline V gene are MNHEY and SMNVEV (reference sequence). The CDR3 has 12 residues. V was pared by 5 bases and J by 6 bases, with 4 bases of the junction left unmatched. CDR3 protein: CASSTYRGEQYF. The CDR3, as DNA: TGTGCCAGCAGTACATACAGGGGCGAGCAGTACTTC.

This clone was observed a few times. This chain connects TRBV18 to TRBJ2-5; no clear D gene. The CDR3 runs to 13 residues. Germline CDR1 KGHSH, CDR2 LQKENI. Trimming removed 2 bases at V and 5 bases at J, with 9 bases between. This CDR3 is CASSPEMEETQYF. In DNA form, the CDR3 reads TGTGCCAGCTCACCAGAAATGGAGGAGACCCAGTACTTC.

There are a few counts of this clone. The chain carries TRBV29-1 and TRBJ2-1; maybe TRBD2 (5 bases). The V gene lost 1 base and the J gene lost 7 bases, with 20 bases spanning the gap. This CDR3 spans 16 amino acids. CDR1 and CDR2 from the germline V gene are SQVTM and ANQGSEA. This chain's CDR3 is CSVEGATTVRLNEQFF. CDR3 bases: TGCAGCGTTGAAGGGGCCACAACGGTCCGACTAAATGAGCAGTTCTTC.

The V call is TRBV27, the J call TRBJ2-5; weak D call: TRBD2 (5 bases). Germline CDR1 and CDR2: MNHEY and SMNVEV (reference sequence). CDR3 length: 13 amino acids. V was pared by 2 bases and J by 5 bases, with 9 bases between. This CDR3 reads CASSLGRGETQYF. CDR3 in DNA: TGTGCCAGCAGTTTAGGGCGAGGGGAGACCCAGTACTTC.

This CDR3 reads CASTLSPAAAAKNIQYF. The CDR3 region has the DNA TGTGCCAGCACCCTAAGTCCGGCAGCGGCGGCTAAAAACATTCAGTACTTC. The V and J genes are TRBV11-2 and TRBJ2-4; TRBD2 might be the D (5 bases). CDR1 is SGHAT and CDR2 is FQNNGV in the germline V gene. CDR3 size: 17 residues. V gave up 7 bases and J gave up 4 bases, with 23 bases separating them.

The V and J genes are TRBV25-1 and TRBJ1-1, with D possibly being TRBD1 (6 bases). Germline assignment: CDR1 MGHDK and CDR2 SYGVNS. Trimming cost V 8 bases and J 5 bases, with 15 bases left between them. This CDR3 has 13 amino acids. The CDR3 DNA sequence: TGTGCCAGCCAAACAGGGTTTTCAACTGAAGCTTTCTTT. This sequence encodes CASQTGFSTEAFF.

The V gene is TRBV4-1, the J gene TRBJ1-1; the match to TRBD1 covers 7 bases. This CDR3 is 13 amino acids long. CDR1 MGHRA and CDR2 YSYEKL come from the germline V gene. J was trimmed by 7 bases and V by 3 bases; bases with no gene match: 5. The CDR3 sequence: CASSHWDSDEAFF. The CDR3 DNA reads TGCGCCAGCAGCCATTGGGACAGCGATGAAGCTTTCTTT.

The chain joins TRBV5-1 to TRBJ2-2, with 9 bases matching TRBD1. J was trimmed by 1 base and V by 3 bases; bases with no gene match: 1. The CDR3 has 15 amino acids. Germline V gene data show CDR1 as SGHRS and CDR2 as YFSETQ. CDR3 bases: TGCGCCAGCAGCTGGGGACAGGGGAACACCGGGGAGCTGTTTTTT. Its protein is CASSWGQGNTGELFF.

V gene TRBV11-2 combines with J gene TRBJ1-2; D is uncertain. V was shortened by 2 bases and J by 4 bases, with 11 bases between the two germline ends. The CDR3 covers 14 residues. CDR1 is SGHAT and CDR2 is FQNNGV in the germline V gene. The DNA for the CDR3 is TGTGCCAGCAGCTTATATCCTGCGAGCTATGGCTACACCTTC. Its translation is CASSLYPASYGYTF.

This clone was seen a handful of times. V is TRBV27 and J is TRBJ1-2, with a tentative D call TRBD1 (5 bases). The CDR3 is made up of 14 amino acids. The V end was cut by 3 bases, the J end by 6 bases, with 14 bases between. Germline V gene lookup returns CDR1 MNHEY and CDR2 SMNVEV (reference sequence). CDR3 amino acids: CASSLRAGLDGYTF. Written as DNA, the CDR3 is TGTGCCAGCAGTTTGAGGGCAGGGTTGGATGGCTACACCTTC.

The chain has TRBV6-1 and TRBJ2-7; 7 positions match TRBD1. The CDR3 is 14 amino acids. Germline V gene data show CDR1 as MNHNS and CDR2 as SASEGT. J was trimmed by 2 bases and V by 8 bases; bases with no gene match: 9. CDR3 nucleotide sequence: TGTGCCAGCTCCCCCCGGGACAGCCCCTACGAGCAGTACTTC. It yields the protein CASSPRDSPYEQYF.

This clone was counted a few times. This chain joins TRBV7-9 and TRBJ2-7; 7 nucleotides agree with TRBD2. The CDR3 has 14 residues. The germline gives CDR1 SEHNR, CDR2 FQNEAQ (reference sequence). V lost 4 bases and J lost 1; bases outside the gene matches: 4. The CDR3 DNA sequence: TGTGCCAGCAGCTCCCGTAGCGGGTCCTACGAGCAGTACTTC. The encoded protein is CASSSRSGSYEQYF. The whole variable domain, filled in from reference TRBV7-9 and TRBJ2-7, reads DTGVSQNPRHKITKRGQNVTFRCDPISEHNRLYWYRQTLGQGPEFLTYFQNEAQLEKSRLLSDRFSAERPKGSFSTLEIQRTEQGDSAMYLCASSSRSGSYEQYFGPGTRLTVT.

The chain has TRBV7-9 and TRBJ2-7; possibly TRBD1 or TRBD2 for D (6 bases each). Looked up from germline, CDR1 is SEHNR and CDR2 is FQNEAQ (reference sequence). V was shortened by 5 bases and J by 3 bases, with 17 bases between the two germline ends. The CDR3 consists of 15 residues. For the CDR3, the DNA is TGTGCCAGCAGCCCTACCTCCGGGGGCTTCTACGAGCAGTACTTC. Translation gives CASSPTSGGFYEQYF.

The V call is TRBV7-8, the J call TRBJ2-3; D ambiguous. V lost 1 base and J lost 4, with 3 bases in between. The CDR3 spans 12 residues. Germline V gene lookup returns CDR1 SGHVS and CDR2 FQNEAQ. The CDR3 DNA sequence: TGTGCCAGCAGCTTAGGGGCAGATACGCAGTATTTT. Protein sequence: CASSLGADTQYF.

This clone was found once. This chain connects TRBV9 to TRBJ1-2; D is unresolved. Germline V gene data show CDR1 as SGDLS and CDR2 as YYNGEE. Deletions cut 3 bases from V and 6 bases from J, with 9 bases between. The CDR3 extends over 12 amino acids. This CDR3 reads CASSGDLDGYTF. CDR3 in DNA: TGTGCCAGCAGCGGAGACTTGGATGGCTACACCTTC.

This clone was detected only a few times. The chain joins TRBV2 to TRBJ2-7; tentatively, D is TRBD2 (6 bases). Germline CDR1 and CDR2: SNHLY and FYNNEI. V lost 2 bases and J 2 bases, leaving 10 bases between the germline ends. CDR3 size: 14 residues. This chain's CDR3 is CASSESGGTYEQYF. The CDR3 DNA reads TGTGCCAGCAGTGAAAGTGGGGGGACCTACGAGCAGTACTTC.

The chain employs TRBV5-1 and TRBJ1-2, with D perhaps matching TRBD1 (5 bases). V lost 3 bases and J lost 6, with 15 bases in between. Germline-derived CDR1 and CDR2 are SGHRS and YFSETQ. The CDR3 has 14 residues. This chain's CDR3 is CASSSTGGSDGYTF. CDR3 DNA sequence: TGCGCCAGCAGCTCGACCGGGGGTTCCGATGGCTACACCTTC.

Turning to this clone: At one end the junction does not follow the germline gene, possibly because of a read error. The chain combines TRBV4-1 with TRBJ1-5; TRBD1 aligns across 7 bases. The CDR3 runs 15 residues. Germline lookup yields CDR1 MGHRA and CDR2 YSYEKL. The CDR3, as DNA: TGCGCCAGCAGACAAGACCAGGGGGGCAATCAGCCCCAGCATTTT. It yields the protein CASRQDQGGNQPQHF.

The chain has TRBV27 and TRBJ1-1; D gene unclear. This CDR3 is built from 13 residues. V gave up 8 bases and J gave up 1 base, with 11 bases separating them. Per germline, CDR1 MNHEY and CDR2 SMNVEV (reference sequence). Here the CDR3 reads CASGPLGNTEAFF. As DNA, the CDR3 is TGTGCCAGCGGACCCCTCGGGAACACTGAAGCTTTCTTT.